This is a list of T cell receptor beta chains from one sample in a study of CD8 T cells in ankylosing spondylitis. TCRdb processed the 5' RACE reads anew with MiXCR; each CDR3 protein has one entry. This sample has a few hundred thousand distinct CDR3 sequences, with about a fifth found just once. The sequenced sample consisted of blood, either unsorted or a sorted T cell fraction (not recorded which). The receptors here all came from a female donor with ankylosing spondylitis or in good health (not recorded which). Both conserved end residues are part of each CDR3. The D gene is left open where the match is weak. The size field is filled for only some rows; it gives once, few, many or a size class.

clone_size	v_call	d_call	j_call	cdr3_aa	cdr3_nt
-	TRBV6-5	-	TRBJ2-7	CASSYSSRSSYEQYF	TGTGCCAGCAGTTACTCATCCAGGAGCTCCTACGAGCAGTACTTC
few	TRBV19	-	TRBJ2-1	CASSGGWGSSYNEQFF	TGTGCCAGTAGTGGGGGGTGGGGGTCCTCCTACAATGAGCAGTTCTTC
-	TRBV15	-	TRBJ2-4	CATSREGFKNIQYF	TGTGCCACCAGCAGGGAGGGTTTCAAAAACATTCAGTACTTC
few	TRBV6-4	-	TRBJ2-5	CATTRTKWIETQYF	TGTGCCACCACTCGGACGAAATGGATAGAGACCCAGTACTTC
many	TRBV27	-	TRBJ2-7	CASSFSRTYEQYF	TGTGCCAGCAGTTTCTCTCGGACCTACGAGCAGTACTTC
-	TRBV14	-	TRBJ2-6	CASSGWGALSGANVLTF	TGTGCCAGCAGCGGATGGGGGGCTCTCTCTGGGGCCAACGTCCTGACTTTC
few	TRBV11-2	TRBD1	TRBJ2-4	CASSLEGQGAKNIQYF	TGTGCCAGCAGCTTAGAGGGACAGGGAGCCAAAAACATTCAGTACTTC
-	TRBV6-1	TRBD1	TRBJ2-1	CASTMGQAPYNEQFF	TGTGCCAGCACCATGGGACAGGCGCCCTACAATGAGCAGTTCTTC
many	TRBV20-1	-	TRBJ1-1	CSAREGVGARNTEAFF	TGCAGTGCTAGAGAAGGGGTCGGGGCGCGGAACACTGAAGCTTTCTTT
many	TRBV4-3	TRBD1	TRBJ2-1	CASSQDLYRGRYNEQFF	TGCGCCAGCAGCCAAGATTTGTACAGGGGGCGATACAATGAGCAGTTCTTC
few	TRBV7-9	-	TRBJ2-5	CASSLSHGETQYF	TGTGCCAGCAGCTTAAGTCATGGGGAGACCCAGTACTTC
few	TRBV7-8	TRBD1	TRBJ2-2	CASSRPLGQGNTGELFF	TGTGCCAGCAGCCGCCCCCTCGGACAGGGGAACACCGGGGAGCTGTTTTTT
few	TRBV9	TRBD1	TRBJ2-5	CASSVRPRTGYQETQYF	TGTGCCAGCAGCGTCCGTCCTCGGACAGGTTATCAAGAGACCCAGTACTTC
many	TRBV29-1	-	TRBJ2-3	CSVEDLQVRTDTQYF	TGCAGCGTTGAAGATCTCCAAGTTCGGACAGATACGCAGTATTTT
many	TRBV20-1	-	TRBJ1-6	CSARAEGRSNSPLHF	TGCAGTGCTCGCGCGGAGGGACGAAGCAATTCACCCCTCCACTTT
-	TRBV11-1	TRBD2	TRBJ2-1	CASSREVAGGEEQFF	TGTGCCAGCAGCCGTGAGGTAGCGGGAGGGGAGGAGCAGTTCTTC
few	TRBV27	-	TRBJ2-7	CASRTTGGPYEQYF	TGTGCCAGCAGGACGACAGGCGGACCCTACGAGCAGTACTTC
few	TRBV12-3/TRBV12-4	TRBD2	TRBJ2-1	CASRSGRAVNEQFF	TGTGCCAGTCGTAGCGGGAGGGCCGTAAATGAGCAGTTCTTC
many	TRBV29-1	TRBD2	TRBJ2-5	CSVGTSGRQETQYF	TGCAGCGTCGGGACTAGCGGGCGCCAAGAGACCCAGTACTTC
-	TRBV6-1	TRBD2	TRBJ2-7	CASSPGGPGLAGPTREQYF	TGTGCCAGCAGCCCGGGGGGTCCGGGACTAGCGGGCCCAACCCGCGAGCAGTACTTC
few	TRBV20-1	-	TRBJ2-1	CSADAGQITGGNEQFF	TGCAGTGCTGATGCGGGACAAATAACCGGGGGGAATGAGCAGTTCTTC
few	TRBV11-2	-	TRBJ1-1	CASSYGGSARAFF	TGTGCCAGCAGTTACGGGGGTTCCGCCAGAGCTTTCTTT
-	TRBV6-2/TRBV6-3	TRBD2	TRBJ2-7	CASSFLAGVRTYEQYF	TGTGCCAGCAGTTTCCTAGCGGGAGTACGGACCTACGAGCAGTACTTC
-	TRBV20-1	-	TRBJ2-1	CSARAGPNEQFF	TGCAGTGCTCGGGCAGGACCCAATGAGCAGTTCTTC
few	TRBV20-1	-	TRBJ2-1	CSAPGMGEQFF	TGCAGTGCACCGGGTATGGGTGAGCAGTTCTTC
-	TRBV6-2/TRBV6-3	TRBD2	TRBJ2-1	CASSYPHGEGEQFF	TGTGCCAGCAGTTACCCCCATGGGGAGGGTGAGCAGTTCTTC
few	TRBV29-1	-	TRBJ1-2	CSVWGALGSYGYTF	TGCAGCGTTTGGGGGGCGTTGGGTTCCTATGGCTACACCTTC
many	TRBV5-4	-	TRBJ2-1	CASSLEGGTYNEQFF	TGTGCCAGCAGCTTGGAGGGGGGAACCTACAATGAGCAGTTCTTC
once	TRBV7-6	TRBD1	TRBJ2-5	CASSFGTAETLYF	TGTGCCAGCAGCTTCGGGACAGCGGAGACCCTGTACTTC
-	TRBV20-1	TRBD2	TRBJ2-7	CSARDSAGGSSYEQYF	TGCAGTGCTAGAGATTCTGCTGGCGGGAGCTCCTACGAGCAGTACTTC
-	TRBV11-2	-	TRBJ1-6	CASSLGPGADSPLHF	TGTGCCAGCAGCTTAGGTCCGGGGGCGGATTCACCCCTCCACTTT
-	TRBV7-2	TRBD1	TRBJ1-2	CAIRDRAILGYTF	TGTGCCATTCGGGACAGGGCCATTTTGGGCTACACCTTC
few	TRBV18	TRBD1	TRBJ1-6	CASRPGTANSPLHF	TGTGCCAGCCGTCCCGGGACAGCGAATTCACCCCTCCACTTT
few	TRBV6-5	TRBD2	TRBJ2-3	CASSYSSGSSADTQYF	TGTGCCAGCAGTTACTCCAGCGGGAGTAGCGCAGATACGCAGTATTTT
few	TRBV24-1	-	TRBJ2-2	CATSGQGNTGELFF	TGTGCCACCAGTGGGCAGGGGAACACCGGGGAGCTGTTTTTT
-	TRBV20-1	-	TRBJ1-2	CSARDKTAYNYGYTF	TGCAGTGCTAGAGATAAAACAGCTTATAACTATGGCTACACCTTC
-	TRBV2	TRBD1	TRBJ1-2	CASSPTFGQGINYGYTF	TGTGCCAGCAGTCCTACTTTCGGACAGGGAATTAACTATGGCTACACCTTC
-	TRBV6-2/TRBV6-3	-	TRBJ2-1	CASSYTKEMSEQFF	TGTGCCAGCAGTTACACCAAGGAGATGAGTGAGCAGTTCTTC
-	TRBV30	TRBD1	TRBJ1-1	CAWSLTGVNTEAFF	TGTGCCTGGAGTCTGACAGGGGTGAACACTGAAGCTTTCTTT
-	TRBV7-3	-	TRBJ1-1	CASSLTRNTEAFF	TGTGCCAGCAGCCTCACAAGGAACACTGAAGCTTTCTTT
-	TRBV7-2	TRBD2	TRBJ2-1	CASSLWTSGRAYNEQFF	TGTGCCAGCAGCTTATGGACTAGCGGGAGGGCGTACAATGAGCAGTTCTTC
-	TRBV2	TRBD2	TRBJ2-5	CASSETSGRRLKETQYF	TGTGCCAGCAGTGAGACTAGCGGGAGGCGTTTGAAAGAGACCCAGTACTTC
-	TRBV3-1	-	TRBJ2-1	CASSQALLGVTYNEQFF	TGTGCCAGCAGCCAAGCCCTCCTAGGGGTCACCTACAATGAGCAGTTCTTC
few	TRBV6-5	-	TRBJ2-3	CASSYSATGGDTQYF	TGTGCCAGCAGTTACTCGGCGACAGGAGGCGATACGCAGTATTTT
-	TRBV4-3	TRBD2	TRBJ2-1	CASSLRLAGEVNEQFF	TGCGCCAGCAGCCTTCGACTAGCGGGAGAGGTGAATGAGCAGTTCTTC
many	TRBV4-3	-	TRBJ2-1	CASSHSTGPSDEQFF	TGCGCCAGCAGCCACAGTACGGGCCCTAGCGATGAGCAGTTCTTC
once	TRBV4-1	-	TRBJ2-2	CASSRGVTGELFF	TGCGCCAGCAGCCGGGGGGTCACCGGGGAGCTGTTTTTT
few	TRBV28	-	TRBJ1-1	CASSGRSNVNTEAFF	TGTGCCAGCAGCGGACGGTCCAACGTGAACACTGAAGCTTTCTTT
many	TRBV29-1	-	TRBJ1-2	CSVEGDQGFYGYTF	TGCAGCGTTGAAGGAGACCAGGGTTTCTATGGCTACACCTTC
few	TRBV15	-	TRBJ2-5	CATSRDPGAGETQYF	TGTGCCACCAGCAGAGATCCAGGGGCGGGAGAGACCCAGTACTTC
-	TRBV20-1	-	TRBJ2-7	CSVVASTYEQYF	TGCAGTGTGGTGGCCAGTACCTACGAGCAGTACTTC